This is a list of T cell receptor beta chains from one sample in a study of CD8+ T cells in alopecia areata. Profiled with immunoSEQ multiplex PCR; TCRdb holds only in-frame clones, not every one. Of 95,000 to 100,000 clones in the sample, approximately 66% are singletons; the top ten hold around 15%. The sequenced sample was CD8+ T cells sorted from blood, obtained at week 4, from a patient treated with tofacitinib. Receptor source: a human donor with alopecia areata. The CDR3 runs from the conserved cysteine through the conserved F or W. D genes are given only for firm matches. Clone size appears in some rows only: once, few, many, or a class for an expanded clone.

d_call clone_size j_call v_call cdr3_aa cdr3_nt
NA few TRBJ2-3 TRBV15 CATSRDRGDTQYF TGTGCCACCAGCAGAGATCGGGGAGATACGCAGTATTTT
NA NA TRBJ2-3 TRBV7-9 CASSLGGSTTDTQYF TGTGCCAGCAGCTTAGGAGGGAGCACGACAGATACGCAGTATTTT
TRBD1 once TRBJ1-1 TRBV19 CASSIGTGGKTEAFF TGTGCCAGTAGTATTGGGACAGGGGGCAAAACTGAAGCTTTCTTT
TRBD2 few TRBJ2-1 TRBV29-1 CSVEEGAGGPHEQFF TGCAGCGTTGAAGAAGGAGCGGGGGGGCCCCATGAGCAGTTCTTC
TRBD2 NA TRBJ2-1 TRBV7-3 CASSLGTSGGFGQFF TGTGCCAGCAGCTTAGGGACTAGCGGGGGTTTCGGTCAGTTCTTC
NA NA TRBJ2-1 TRBV5-1 CASSLSDEQFF TGCGCCAGCAGCTTGTCGGATGAGCAGTTCTTC
TRBD1 NA TRBJ2-5 TRBV2 CASSGDSPIQETQYF TGTGCCAGCAGTGGGGACAGTCCTATCCAAGAGACCCAGTACTTC
NA NA TRBJ1-1 TRBV4-1 CASSDRNTEAFF TGCGCCAGCAGCGACAGGAACACTGAAGCTTTCTTT
TRBD1 NA TRBJ1-2 TRBV30 CASSPGQGTYGYTF TGTGCCTCATCCCCGGGACAGGGTACCTATGGCTACACCTTC
NA few TRBJ1-2 TRBV27 CASSPHPAGVGYTF TGTGCCAGCAGTCCTCACCCGGCAGGGGTAGGCTACACCTTC
NA few TRBJ2-3 TRBV29-1 CSVEYPGDTDTQYF TGCAGCGTTGAATACCCAGGAGACACAGATACGCAGTATTTT
NA few TRBJ2-3 TRBV27 CASRAGGTDTQYF TGTGCCAGCAGGGCAGGGGGCACAGATACGCAGTATTTT
TRBD1 few TRBJ2-7 TRBV28 CASRDRGYEQYF TGTGCCAGCAGGGACAGGGGCTACGAGCAGTACTTC
NA NA TRBJ2-7 TRBV5-1 CASSSTGYEQYF TGCGCCAGCAGCTCGACGGGCTACGAGCAGTACTTC
TRBD1 NA TRBJ1-5 TRBV27 CASSSDRVVQPQHF TGTGCCAGCAGTTCCGACAGGGTGGTTCAGCCCCAGCATTTT
NA NA TRBJ2-1 TRBV27 CASAEDRASYNEQFF TGTGCCAGCGCGGAAGACAGAGCCTCTTACAATGAGCAGTTCTTC
NA few TRBJ1-6 TRBV4-1 CASSQITAPRGNSPLHF TGCGCCAGCAGCCAAATAACAGCTCCCCGAGGGAATTCACCCCTCCACTTT
NA NA TRBJ2-7 TRBV4-3 CASSHSGTGGYEQYF TGCGCCAGCAGCCACTCCGGGACTGGAGGCTACGAGCAGTACTTC
NA once TRBJ1-2 TRBV30 CAWYPQQGNYGYTF TGTGCCTGGTATCCCCAACAGGGAAACTATGGCTACACCTTC
TRBD2 NA TRBJ2-7 TRBV4-1 CASSQELVIAGGVAYEQYF TGCGCCAGCAGCCAAGAGTTGGTGATAGCGGGAGGGGTCGCCTACGAGCAGTACTTC
NA NA TRBJ1-5 TRBV30 CAWSSLNQPQHF TGTGCCTGGAGTTCCCTTAATCAGCCCCAGCATTTT
NA few TRBJ1-5 TRBV2 CASSALPDSNQPQHF TGTGCCAGCAGTGCTTTACCCGATAGCAATCAGCCCCAGCATTTT
NA NA TRBJ1-5 TRBV6-5 CASSYYSNQPQHF TGTGCCAGCAGTTATTATAGCAATCAGCCCCAGCATTTT
NA NA TRBJ2-3 TRBV9 CASTLSSRSTDTQYF TGTGCCAGCACCCTATCTTCTAGGAGCACAGATACGCAGTATTTT
TRBD2 NA TRBJ2-1 TRBV6-5 CASSSAGGPSEQFF TGTGCCAGCAGCTCAGCGGGAGGGCCGAGTGAGCAGTTCTTC
NA NA TRBJ1-1 TRBV25-1 CASKKDPEAFF TGTGCCAGCAAGAAAGACCCTGAAGCTTTCTTT
NA once TRBJ2-7 TRBV7-9 CASSLLLEQYF TGTGCCAGCAGCTTGTTACTCGAGCAGTACTTC
NA NA TRBJ2-3 TRBV27 CASSPAAETGTDTQYF TGTGCCAGCAGCCCGGCGGCGGAAACGGGCACAGATACGCAGTATTTT
TRBD2 NA TRBJ2-7 TRBV29-1 CSAAGGLSYEQYF TGCAGCGCCGCGGGGGGGCTCTCCTACGAGCAGTACTTC
TRBD2 NA TRBJ2-3 TRBV6-4 CASSDTSGRGADTQYF TGTGCCAGCAGTGACACTAGCGGGAGAGGGGCAGATACGCAGTATTTT
NA NA TRBJ2-7 TRBV9 CASSLDPTFSYEQYF TGTGCCAGCAGCTTAGATCCCACGTTCTCCTACGAGCAGTACTTC
NA NA TRBJ2-5 TRBV29-1 CSVHKLGGQETQYF TGCAGCGTCCACAAACTAGGAGGCCAAGAGACCCAGTACTTC
TRBD2 few TRBJ2-7 TRBV29-1 CSVALAASYEQYF TGCAGCGTTGCCCTAGCGGCTTCCTACGAGCAGTACTTC
NA NA TRBJ1-2 TRBV4-1 CASSQVNQDGYTF TGCGCCAGCAGCCAAGTTAACCAGGATGGCTACACCTTC
NA NA TRBJ2-7 TRBV29-1 CSGRVRGEQYF TGCAGCGGACGGGTACGAGGGGAGCAGTACTTC